These T cell receptor beta chains were read from a single sample in a study of human T cells and chemical hapten exposure. TCRdb re-derived calls from the RACE reads in MiXCR, one entry per CDR3 protein. The sample lists 20,000 to 30,000 distinct CDR3 sequences, around 10% occurring once. Sequenced here: whole blood, sampled in connection with sensitization to the hapten diphenylcyclopropenone (DPC). These receptors were collected from a man younger than 45 with alopecia areata. Some clones in this sample may be carry-over from other donors' samples. CDR3s include the opening cysteine and the closing phenylalanine or tryptophan. D genes are given only for firm matches. Size is stated for part of the rows, as once, few or many counts, or as a class when the clone is expanded.

d_call: TRBD1
v_call: TRBV30
clone_size: many
j_call: TRBJ1-2
cdr3_nt: TGTGCCTGGAGGCGACAGGGGGCTGGAAATGTAGTTGGCTACACCTTC
cdr3_aa: CAWRRQGAGNVVGYTF

d_call: TRBD1
v_call: TRBV20-1
clone_size: -
j_call: TRBJ2-5
cdr3_nt: TGCAGTGCTTTCCCGGACAGGGAAGAGACCCAGTACTTC
cdr3_aa: CSAFPDREETQYF

d_call: -
v_call: TRBV29-1
clone_size: many
j_call: TRBJ2-5
cdr3_nt: TGCAGCGTTGTAAGTGTAGAGACCCAGTACTTC
cdr3_aa: CSVVSVETQYF

d_call: -
v_call: TRBV19
clone_size: -
j_call: TRBJ2-7
cdr3_nt: TGTGCCAGTAGTGTATTCCCGGGGGAAGCACGGGTCGAGCAGTACTTC
cdr3_aa: CASSVFPGEARVEQYF

d_call: TRBD1
v_call: TRBV5-1
clone_size: -
j_call: TRBJ1-2
cdr3_nt: TGCGCCAGCAGCTACCTACAGGGGAACTATGGCTACACCTTC
cdr3_aa: CASSYLQGNYGYTF

d_call: -
v_call: TRBV4-1
clone_size: many
j_call: TRBJ1-1
cdr3_nt: TGCGCCAGCAGCCCGGTTCCTCCGAACACTGAAGCTTTCTTT
cdr3_aa: CASSPVPPNTEAFF

d_call: -
v_call: TRBV19
clone_size: few
j_call: TRBJ1-2
cdr3_nt: TGTGCCAGTAGTACCTCAGGGGCGACGCCTTATGGCTACACCTTC
cdr3_aa: CASSTSGATPYGYTF

d_call: TRBD1
v_call: TRBV6-5
clone_size: many
j_call: TRBJ1-5
cdr3_nt: TGTGCCAGCACCCCCCGGACAGGCTATCAGCCCCAGCATTTT
cdr3_aa: CASTPRTGYQPQHF

d_call: -
v_call: TRBV4-2
clone_size: many
j_call: TRBJ2-1
cdr3_nt: TGTGCCAGCAGCCAAGTCGGAGTACAGGGCCATGAGCAGTTCTTC
cdr3_aa: CASSQVGVQGHEQFF

d_call: -
v_call: TRBV20-1
clone_size: many
j_call: TRBJ1-1
cdr3_nt: TGCAGTGCTAATGATTTCATGAACACTGAAGCTTTCTTT
cdr3_aa: CSANDFMNTEAFF

d_call: -
v_call: TRBV11-2
clone_size: many
j_call: TRBJ2-1
cdr3_nt: TGTGCCAGCAGCCCACGCGGGGCCCACCCGGATGAGCAGTTCTTC
cdr3_aa: CASSPRGAHPDEQFF

d_call: TRBD1
v_call: TRBV12-3/TRBV12-4
clone_size: few
j_call: TRBJ2-5
cdr3_nt: TGTGCCAGCAGCCGGGGGACAGGGCTGGAGACCCAGTACTTC
cdr3_aa: CASSRGTGLETQYF

d_call: -
v_call: TRBV29-1
clone_size: many
j_call: TRBJ1-1
cdr3_nt: TGCAGCGCCGAGCAGGGAGGGACTGAAGCTTTCTTT
cdr3_aa: CSAEQGGTEAFF